This T cell receptor beta chain was captured by sequencing in a study of T cell changes during pregnancy in multiple sclerosis. The germline V gene encodes CDR1 MNHEY and CDR2 SVGAGI. The CDR3 has 15 amino acids. Trimming cost V 6 bases and J 1 base; bases outside gene matches: 2. Clones were sequenced by immunoSEQ multiplex PCR, and TCRdb holds only the in-frame ones, with some missing. There are more than 11,000 clones in the sample; about 92% occur only once, and over 2.5% lies in the top ten. The rearrangement joins TRBV6-5 to TRBJ2-2, with 10 bases that match TRBD2. Sequencing was performed on peripheral blood, taken in the second trimester of pregnancy. The receptor was derived from a female donor in good health, enrolled as a control in a pregnancy study. The CDR3 DNA reads TGTGCCAGCAGCCGGACTAGCGGGAACACCGGGGAGCTGTTTTTT. Translating it yields CASSRTSGNTGELFF.